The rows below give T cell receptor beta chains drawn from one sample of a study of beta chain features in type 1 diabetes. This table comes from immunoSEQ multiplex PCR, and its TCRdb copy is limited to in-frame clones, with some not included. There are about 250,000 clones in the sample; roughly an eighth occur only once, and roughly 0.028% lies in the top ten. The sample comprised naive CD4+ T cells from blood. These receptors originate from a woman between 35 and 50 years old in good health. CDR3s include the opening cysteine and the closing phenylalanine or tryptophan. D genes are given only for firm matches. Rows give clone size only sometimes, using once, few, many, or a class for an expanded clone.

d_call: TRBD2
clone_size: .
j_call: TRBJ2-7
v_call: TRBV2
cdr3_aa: CASKEGGLAGDLVSYEQYF
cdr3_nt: TGTGCCAGCAAAGAAGGGGGACTAGCGGGGGACTTGGTCAGCTACGAGCAGTACTTC

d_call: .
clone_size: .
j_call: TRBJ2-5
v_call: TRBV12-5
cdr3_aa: CASGLGSLRGETQYF
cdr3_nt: TGTGCTAGTGGTTTAGGCTCCCTCAGGGGCGAGACCCAGTACTTC

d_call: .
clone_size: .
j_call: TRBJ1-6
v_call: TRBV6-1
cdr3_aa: CASSAQGQNNSPLHF
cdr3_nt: TGTGCCAGCAGTGCCCAAGGACAGAATAATTCACCCCTCCACTTT

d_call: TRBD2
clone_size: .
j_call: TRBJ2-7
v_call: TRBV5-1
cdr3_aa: CASRNSSGWYEQYF
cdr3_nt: TGCGCCAGCCGGAACTCTAGCGGGTGGTACGAGCAGTACTTC

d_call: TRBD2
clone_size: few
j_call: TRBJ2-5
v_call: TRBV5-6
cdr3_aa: CASSFLTSGEETQYF
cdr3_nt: TGTGCCAGCAGCTTCCTGACTAGCGGGGAAGAGACCCAGTACTTC

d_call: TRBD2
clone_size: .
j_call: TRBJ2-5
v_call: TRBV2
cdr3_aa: CASRGGLAGGVSQETQYF
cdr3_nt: TGTGCCAGCAGGGGGGGACTAGCGGGGGGCGTTTCACAAGAGACCCAGTACTTC

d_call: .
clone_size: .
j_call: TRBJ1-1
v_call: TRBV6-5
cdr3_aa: CASSTTFPNTEAFF
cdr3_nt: TGTGCCAGCAGTACCACTTTCCCCAACACTGAAGCTTTCTTT

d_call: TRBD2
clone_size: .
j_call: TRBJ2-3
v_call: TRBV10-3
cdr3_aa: CAISGAAGGPTDTQYF
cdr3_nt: TGTGCCATCAGTGGCGCAGCGGGGGGGCCCACAGATACGCAGTATTTT

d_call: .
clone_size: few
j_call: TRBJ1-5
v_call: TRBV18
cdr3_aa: CASSPLQGVSNQPQHF
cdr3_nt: TGTGCCAGCTCACCACTTCAAGGGGTCAGCAATCAGCCCCAGCATTTT

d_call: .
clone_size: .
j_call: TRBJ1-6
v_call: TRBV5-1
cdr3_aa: CASSLAQEPKASPLHF
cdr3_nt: TGCGCCAGCAGCCTCGCGCAGGAACCGAAAGCCTCACCCCTCCACTTT

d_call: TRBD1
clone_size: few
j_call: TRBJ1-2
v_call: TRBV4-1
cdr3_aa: CASSQSESMTGGLGYGYTF
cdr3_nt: TGCGCCAGCAGCCAAAGCGAATCTATGACAGGGGGCCTTGGCTATGGCTACACCTTC

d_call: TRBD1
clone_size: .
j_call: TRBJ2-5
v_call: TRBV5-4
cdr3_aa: CASSYAGGSQETQYF
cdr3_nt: TGTGCCAGCAGCTACGCAGGGGGATCCCAAGAGACCCAGTACTTC

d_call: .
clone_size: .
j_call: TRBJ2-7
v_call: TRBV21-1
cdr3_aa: CASSKVFKGQISYEQYF
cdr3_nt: TGTGCCAGCAGCAAAGTCTTTAAGGGACAGATCTCCTACGAGCAGTACTTC

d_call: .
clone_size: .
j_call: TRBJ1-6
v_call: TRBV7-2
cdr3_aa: CASKTRRDSPLHF
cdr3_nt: TGTGCCAGCAAAACCCGTCGGGATTCACCCCTCCACTTT

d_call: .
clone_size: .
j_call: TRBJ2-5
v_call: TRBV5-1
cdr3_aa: CASSPGRGSETQYF
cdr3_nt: TGCGCCAGCAGCCCGGGTCGTGGGTCGGAGACCCAGTACTTC

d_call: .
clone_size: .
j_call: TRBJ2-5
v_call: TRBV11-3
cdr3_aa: CASSLAPGYQETQYF
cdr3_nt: TGTGCCAGCAGCTTAGCCCCGGGGTACCAAGAGACCCAGTACTTC

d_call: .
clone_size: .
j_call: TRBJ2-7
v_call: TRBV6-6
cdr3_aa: CASSYSIEYEQYF
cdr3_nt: TGTGCCAGCAGTTACTCGATCGAGTACGAGCAGTACTTC

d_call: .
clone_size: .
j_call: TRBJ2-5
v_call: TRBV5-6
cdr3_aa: CASSFVQSQETQYF
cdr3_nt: TGTGCCAGCAGCTTTGTCCAATCCCAAGAGACCCAGTACTTC

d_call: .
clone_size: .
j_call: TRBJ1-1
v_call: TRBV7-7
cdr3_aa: CASSFITDTEAFF
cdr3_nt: TGTGCTAGCAGCTTCATTACAGACACTGAAGCTTTCTTT

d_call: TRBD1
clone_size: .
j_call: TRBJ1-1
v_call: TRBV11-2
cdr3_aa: CASSLAPRGPTNTEAFF
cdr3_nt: TGTGCCAGCAGCTTGGCACCCAGGGGGCCCACGAACACTGAAGCTTTCTTT

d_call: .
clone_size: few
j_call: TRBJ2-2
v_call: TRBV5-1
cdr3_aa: CASSFPDRNTGELFF
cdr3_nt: TGCGCCAGCAGCTTCCCCGACAGGAACACCGGGGAGCTGTTTTTT

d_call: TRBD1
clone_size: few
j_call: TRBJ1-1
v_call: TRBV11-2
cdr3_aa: CASSLAGTVEAFF
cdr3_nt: TGTGCCAGCAGCTTAGCCGGGACAGTTGAAGCTTTCTTT

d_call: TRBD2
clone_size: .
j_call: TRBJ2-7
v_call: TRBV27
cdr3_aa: CASSLAGADEQYF
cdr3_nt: TGTGCCAGCAGCCTAGCGGGGGCAGATGAGCAGTACTTC

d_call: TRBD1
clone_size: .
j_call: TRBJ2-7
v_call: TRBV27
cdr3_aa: CASSRDRGSYEQYF
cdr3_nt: TGTGCCAGCAGTAGGGACAGGGGATCCTACGAGCAGTACTTC

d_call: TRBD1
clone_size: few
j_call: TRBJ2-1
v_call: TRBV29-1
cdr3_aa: CSVRTGTGASSYNEQFF
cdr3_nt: TGCAGCGTCAGAACCGGGACAGGGGCCAGCTCCTACAATGAGCAGTTCTTC

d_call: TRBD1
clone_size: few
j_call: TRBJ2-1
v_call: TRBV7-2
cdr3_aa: CASSLAGGPYNEQFF
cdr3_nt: TGTGCCAGCAGCTTAGCAGGGGGCCCCTACAATGAGCAGTTCTTC

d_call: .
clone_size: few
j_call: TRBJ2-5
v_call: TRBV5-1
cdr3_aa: CASSLIRVGGETQYF
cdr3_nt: TGCGCCAGCAGCTTGATACGGGTAGGGGGTGAGACCCAGTACTTC

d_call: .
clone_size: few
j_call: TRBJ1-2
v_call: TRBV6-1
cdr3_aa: CASRVDGNGYTF
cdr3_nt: TGTGCCAGCAGAGTAGACGGGAATGGCTACACCTTC

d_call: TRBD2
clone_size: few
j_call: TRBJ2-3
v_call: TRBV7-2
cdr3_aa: CASRLRSGGSTDTQYF
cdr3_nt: TGTGCCAGCAGATTGCGTAGCGGGGGGAGCACAGATACGCAGTATTTT

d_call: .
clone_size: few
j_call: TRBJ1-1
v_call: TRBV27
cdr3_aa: CASSLAGSVGTEAFF
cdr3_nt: TGTGCCAGCAGTTTAGCAGGGTCCGTCGGCACTGAAGCTTTCTTT

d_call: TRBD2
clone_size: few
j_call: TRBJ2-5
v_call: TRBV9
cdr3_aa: CASSVGVGTSGVRNQETQYF
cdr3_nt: TGTGCCAGCAGCGTAGGAGTGGGGACTAGCGGGGTAAGGAACCAAGAGACCCAGTACTTC